Here is one T cell receptor beta chain with its context. This record belongs to a study of blood T cell repertoires in COVID-19. Turning to the study itself: The study drew acute and convalescent COVID-19 samples from the United States, Italy and Spain. PBMCs, B-cell-depleted T cells, or T cells provided the cDNA or gDNA that made up the material.

Study processing details: Reference gene primer amplification gave estimated nucleated cell counts. The repertoire was sequenced with immunoSEQ multiplex PCR; TCRdb's copy has only in-frame clones and lacks some. That table gives V, J and clone size, and the DNA gave D and trimming. The repertoire consists of 310,000 or so clones, with more than 70% occurring once and the leading ten covering 0.95% to 1.5%. The CDR3 consists of 13 residues. Between the trimmed V and J ends, which lost 1 base and 4 bases, there was a span of 7 bases. Germline V gives CDR1 MGHRA, CDR2 YSYEKL. The specimen was peripheral blood. The chain recombines TRBV4-1 with TRBJ1-1, with D hard to call. This TCR was sampled from a woman aged 50 to 65 with acute or convalescent COVID-19. The CDR3 loop reads CASSQVSGTEAFF. The CDR3 bases are TGCGCCAGCAGCCAAGTTTCAGGCACTGAAGCTTTCTTT.